The 18 T cell receptor beta chains reported below all come from one sample, sequenced in a study of blood T cell repertoires in COVID-19. Assay: immunoSEQ multiplex PCR; the TCRdb copy retains only in-frame clones and omits some. Among roughly 130,000 clones listed, under 90% were seen once. The specimen was peripheral blood. Receptors were obtained from a woman aged 60-70 years with acute or convalescent COVID-19.

V usage is TRBV7-8 and J usage is TRBJ2-5; D is unresolved. Germline assignment: CDR1 SGHVS and CDR2 FQNEAQ. The CDR3 contains 13 residues. V lost 5 bases and J 5 bases, leaving 12 bases between the germline ends. The CDR3 spells CASSAITEETQYF. For the CDR3, the DNA is TGTGCCAGCAGCGCTATTACGGAGGAGACCCAGTACTTC.

The chain carries TRBV7-9 and TRBJ2-7, with TRBD1 identical over 8 bases. The J segment lost 4 bases and the V segment lost 1 base, leaving 3 bases of the junction unmatched. The CDR3 is made up of 14 amino acids. Germline CDR1 reads SEHNR; CDR2 reads FQNEAQ (reference sequence). CDR3 DNA: TGTGCCAGCAGCTTAGGGACAGGGACTTACGAGCAGTACTTC. It is translated as CASSLGTGTYEQYF.

The genes are TRBV11-2 and TRBJ1-2, with 8 bases fitting TRBD1. After removal of 5 bases from V and 4 bases from J, the junction contained 6 bases not matched to a gene. Germline lookup yields CDR1 SGHAT and CDR2 FQNNGV. This CDR3 is 14 amino acids long. DNA for the CDR3: TGTGCCAGCAGCATCCGGACAGGGACCTATGGCTACACCTTC. Translated: CASSIRTGTYGYTF.

The chain couples TRBV11-2 to TRBJ1-3, with TRBD1 matching 7 bases. CDR1 is SGHAT and CDR2 is FQNNGV in the germline V gene. V lost 6 bases, J lost 0 bases, and 11 bases stayed unmatched. The length of the CDR3 is 17 residues. CDR3: CASRDLRDSSSGNTIYF. The CDR3 DNA is TGTGCCAGCAGGGACCTTCGGGACAGCTCCTCTGGAAACACCATATATTTT.

This chain links TRBV14 with TRBJ1-1; D uncertain. Germline CDR1 and CDR2: SGHDN and FVKESK. V was pared by 0 bases and J by 4 bases, with 15 bases between. This CDR3 has 16 residues. CDR3 sequence (DNA): TGTGCCAGCAGCCAAGAGATAGGTCGAGGGCTCACTGAAGCTTTCTTT. Encoded protein: CASSQEIGRGLTEAFF.

The chain carries TRBV7-2 and TRBJ1-5; no definite D call. Trimming took 3 bases from V and 0 from J, leaving 9 bases between them. The CDR3 has 15 residues. Germline CDR1 SGHTA, CDR2 FQGNSA. CDR3 sequence (DNA): TGTGCCAGCAGCTTTTCCCCAAATAGCAATCAGCCCCAGCATTTT. Its translation is CASSFSPNSNQPQHF.

The genes are TRBV5-1 and TRBJ2-3, with TRBD1 as a possible D gene (6 bases). Trimming took 0 bases from V and 5 from J, leaving 16 bases between them. The germline gives CDR1 SGHRS, CDR2 YFSETQ. This CDR3 spans 16 amino acids. For the CDR3, the DNA is TGCGCCAGCAGCTTGGGACAGGAAAGATTCGGAGATACGCAGTATTTT. Protein sequence: CASSLGQERFGDTQYF.

The rearrangement links TRBV5-6 to TRBJ2-4; 9 bases fit TRBD1. The germline V gene encodes CDR1 SGHDT and CDR2 YYEEEE. V lost 1 base to trimming and J lost 5 bases; unmatched junction nucleotides: 7. The CDR3 totals 16 residues. Here the CDR3 reads CASSLKAGQGQNIQYF. The CDR3 nucleotides read TGTGCCAGCAGCTTGAAAGCGGGACAGGGACAAAACATTCAGTACTTC.

This chain uses TRBV18 with TRBJ2-5; weak D call: TRBD1 (5 bases). The germline V gene encodes CDR1 KGHSH and CDR2 LQKENI. The CDR3 length is 14 residues. V was clipped by 3 bases and J by 2 bases, with 10 bases between them. The CDR3 is CASSPRTSQETQYF. The CDR3, as DNA: TGTGCCAGCTCACCGCGGACAAGTCAAGAGACCCAGTACTTC.

The V call is TRBV5-1, the J call TRBJ1-6; D gene uncertain. This CDR3 is built from 15 residues. With 0 bases removed from V and 5 bases from J, the gap between germline ends came to 9 bases. Germline V gene lookup returns CDR1 SGHRS and CDR2 YFSETQ. CDR3 DNA: TGCGCCAGCAGCTTGGACGGAGCTAATAATTCACCCCTCCACTTT. Its protein product is CASSLDGANNSPLHF.

This chain links TRBV23-1 with TRBJ2-7, with 7 bases lining up with TRBD2. TRBV23-1 is labeled an ORF, and its function is uncertain. This CDR3 has 16 amino acids. J gave up 4 bases and V 8 bases, and 17 bases lay outside the gene matches. The CDR3 DNA is TGCGCCAGCCGTACTCAGCGGGGCCCTCTATGTTACGAGCAGTACGTC. Encoded protein: CASRTQRGPLCYEQYV.

The chain links TRBV19 to TRBJ1-2; D may be TRBD1 (5 bases). Germline CDR1 is LNHDA and CDR2 is SQIVND (reference sequence). The CDR3 is 14 residues long. Trimming took off 7 bases at V and 0 bases at J, with 12 bases between the two ends. The CDR3 sequence is CASTDGDSNYGYTF. CDR3 in DNA: TGTGCCAGTACCGATGGGGACTCTAACTATGGCTACACCTTC.

The genes are TRBV7-9 and TRBJ2-6; possibly TRBD1 for D (5 bases). CDR1 is SEHNR, CDR2 FQNEAQ, per germline (reference sequence). This CDR3 comprises 16 residues. The V end was cut by 5 bases, the J end by 0 bases, with 11 bases between. The CDR3 region has the DNA TGTGCCAGCAGCCCCAGACAGATCTCTGGGGCCAACGTCCTGACTTTC. It codes for CASSPRQISGANVLTF.

The chain employs TRBV9 and TRBJ1-4; 9 bases are a match to TRBD1. J lost 12 bases, V lost 3 bases, and 6 bases had no gene match. Looked up from germline, CDR1 is SGDLS and CDR2 is YYNGEE. The CDR3 totals 13 residues. CDR3 in amino acids: CASSADRQGELFF. DNA for the CDR3: TGTGCCAGCAGCGCCGACAGACAGGGGGAACTGTTTTTT.

The rearrangement links TRBV3-1 (or the pseudogene TRBV3-2) to TRBJ2-1; 10 bases map to TRBD1. The CDR3 length is 15 residues. In germline, CDR1 is LGHDT, CDR2 YNNKEL (reference sequence). Unmatched junction bases numbered 3, after V lost 2 bases and J lost 5 bases. CDR3 sequence reads: CASSQRGTGDNEQFF. DNA of the CDR3: TGTGCCAGCAGCCAAAGGGGGACAGGGGACAATGAGCAGTTCTTC.

This rearrangement joins TRBV15 to TRBJ1-5, with D hard to call. This CDR3 is built from 15 residues. Germline CDR1 and CDR2: LNHNV and YYDKDF (reference sequence). The V end lost 6 bases, the J end lost 6 bases, and 18 bases lay between the germline ends. Here the CDR3 DNA reads TGTGCCACCAGTAGCCCCGGGGAGAGACGTCAGCCCCAGCATTTT. As protein: CATSSPGERRQPQHF.

The chain employs TRBV30 and TRBJ1-2, with a possible D match to TRBD1 (5 bases). The germline V and J ends were trimmed by 0 bases and 8 bases, with 7 bases remaining between them. Germline CDR1 reads GTSNPN; CDR2 reads SVGIG (reference sequence). The CDR3 totals 11 residues. The CDR3 sequence: CAWSVTDGYTF. CDR3 in DNA: TGTGCCTGGAGTGTGACAGACGGCTACACCTTC.

The chain employs TRBV9 and TRBJ2-2, with 7 bases aligning to TRBD2. The junction had 8 bases not matched to a gene; V was cut back by 0 bases and J by 6 bases. CDR3 length: 16 residues. Per the germline V gene, CDR1 is SGDLS and CDR2 is YYNGEE. CDR3 coding DNA: TGTGCCAGCAGCGTAGAATCGGGGGGACCGGCCGGGGAGCTGTTTTTT. Its protein is CASSVESGGPAGELFF.